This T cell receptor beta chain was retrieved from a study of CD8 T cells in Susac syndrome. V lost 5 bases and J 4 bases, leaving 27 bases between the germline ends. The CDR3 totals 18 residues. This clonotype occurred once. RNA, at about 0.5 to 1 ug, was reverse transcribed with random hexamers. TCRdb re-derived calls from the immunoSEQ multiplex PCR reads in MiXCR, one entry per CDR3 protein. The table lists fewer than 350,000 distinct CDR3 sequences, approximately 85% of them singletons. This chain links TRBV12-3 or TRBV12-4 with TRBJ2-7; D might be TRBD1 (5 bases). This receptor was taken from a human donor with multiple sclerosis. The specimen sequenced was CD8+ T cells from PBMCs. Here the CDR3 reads CASSSPREPGSDRYEQYF. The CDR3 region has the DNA TGTGCCAGCAGTAGCCCCCGTGAACCAGGGTCGGATCGGTACGAGCAGTACTTC.